This TCR beta chain is drawn from a study of T cell responses to AZD1222 COVID-19 vaccine. Study results and caveats: The donor group comprised mostly white British people and more females; the analysis possibly underestimated clonal diversity.

CDR3 length: 16 residues. V was clipped by 5 bases and J by 4 bases, with 21 bases between them. The germline V gene encodes CDR1 MDHEN and CDR2 SYDVKM. Details on this clone: The antigen is not known.

Sequencing used immunoSEQ multiplex PCR; TCRdb keeps in-frame clones, though not all of them. The table has roughly 150,000 clones, 84% seen once. This chain links TRBV28 with TRBJ2-7; D is possibly TRBD2 (5 bases). The material was peripheral blood, obtained on day 0 of AZD1222 vaccination. The source of this sequence is an adult in good health. The CDR3 loop is CASSPTTARVDYEQYF. In nucleotides, the CDR3 is TGTGCCAGCAGTCCGACGACCGCGAGGGTAGATTACGAGCAGTACTTC.